These T cell receptor beta chains were read from a single sample in a study of T cell repertoires in cytomegalovirus infection. Each CDR3 protein gets one entry after TCRdb re-called the reads with MiXCR. This sample has more than 250,000 distinct CDR3 sequences; about 13% occur once, and the top ten carry roughly 8.9%. Material: PBMCs. The receptors were sampled from a human donor in good health (CMV status not recorded). Some clones in this sample may be carry-over from other donors' samples. The CDR3 runs from the conserved cysteine through the conserved F or W. Fields, in order: clone size, V gene, J gene, D gene, CDR3 protein, CDR3 DNA. D genes are given only for firm matches. Only some rows state a clone size, as once, few, many or a class for expanded clones.

few	TRBV19	TRBJ2-2	TRBD2	CASSNHGGALTGELFF	TGTGCCAGTAGTAATCACGGGGGGGCATTAACCGGGGAGCTGTTTTTT
-	TRBV4-2	TRBJ1-4	-	CASSQVGQGKKKLFF	TGTGCCAGCAGCCAAGTGGGGCAGGGCAAGAAAAAACTGTTTTTT
-	TRBV20-1	TRBJ1-1	-	CSAVRGNTEAFF	TGCAGTGCTGTACGGGGGAACACTGAAGCTTTCTTT
-	TRBV15	TRBJ2-5	-	CATSRGRDGPQGTQYF	TGTGCCACCAGCAGGGGAAGGGACGGCCCCCAGGGGACCCAGTACTTC
few	TRBV7-8	TRBJ1-3	-	CASSPMRSAGNTIYF	TGTGCCAGCAGCCCAATGAGATCCGCCGGAAACACCATATATTTT
many	TRBV12-3/TRBV12-4	TRBJ1-1	-	CASSPIYTEAFF	TGTGCCAGCAGCCCGATTTACACTGAAGCTTTCTTT
many	TRBV7-2	TRBJ1-1	-	CASSLGQVVRANTEAFF	TGTGCCAGCAGCTTAGGGCAAGTGGTGAGGGCGAACACTGAAGCTTTCTTT
many	TRBV7-2	TRBJ1-1	-	CASSFGGTTEAFF	TGTGCCAGCAGCTTCGGGGGGACCACTGAAGCTTTCTTT
few	TRBV6-1	TRBJ1-1	-	CASRADTSYAFF	TGTGCCAGCAGAGCCGACACATCCTACGCTTTCTTT
-	TRBV7-2	TRBJ2-7	-	CASSLEAGITYEQYF	TGTGCCAGCAGCTTAGAGGCAGGGATCACCTACGAGCAGTACTTC
-	TRBV29-1	TRBJ2-5	-	CSVESPEGETQYF	TGCAGCGTAGAAAGCCCGGAGGGAGAGACCCAGTACTTC
many	TRBV7-3	TRBJ2-6	-	CASSLRSGANVLTF	TGTGCCAGCAGCTTGAGGTCTGGGGCCAACGTCCTGACTTTC
-	TRBV25-1	TRBJ2-3	-	CASSESGLSTDTQYF	TGTGCCAGCAGTGAAAGCGGGCTTAGCACAGATACGCAGTATTTT
many	TRBV7-3	TRBJ2-1	-	CASSLTRDNYNEQFF	TGTGCCAGCAGCTTAACGCGGGACAACTACAATGAGCAGTTCTTC
few	TRBV6-2/TRBV6-3	TRBJ2-4	-	CASSSAVAKNIQYF	TGTGCCAGCAGTTCAGCCGTAGCCAAAAACATTCAGTACTTC
few	TRBV5-4	TRBJ2-3	TRBD2	CASSLNPGTSGGRDTQYF	TGTGCCAGCAGCCTGAACCCCGGGACTAGCGGGGGTCGAGATACGCAGTATTTT
-	TRBV2	TRBJ1-3	-	CALHIGAGNTIYF	TGTGCCCTCCACATAGGGGCTGGAAACACCATATATTTT
few	TRBV24-1	TRBJ2-5	-	CATSDPIIQETQYF	TGTGCCACCAGTGATCCGATAATTCAAGAGACCCAGTACTTC
many	TRBV12-3/TRBV12-4	TRBJ2-7	-	CATHYEQYF	TGTGCTACCCATTACGAGCAGTACTTC
-	TRBV25-1	TRBJ1-4	-	CASSEPRRGPSEKLFF	TGTGCCAGCAGTGAGCCGCGCCGGGGCCCCAGTGAAAAACTGTTTTTT
-	TRBV14	TRBJ1-1	-	CASSQAGGRGTEAFF	TGTGCCAGCAGCCAAGCCGGGGGTCGTGGGACTGAAGCTTTCTTT
many	TRBV7-8	TRBJ1-2	-	CASSLVGYGYTF	TGTGCCAGCAGCTTAGTTGGTTATGGCTACACCTTC
-	TRBV6-1	TRBJ2-7	-	CASSGAREGEQYF	TGTGCCAGCAGTGGAGCCCGAGAAGGCGAGCAGTACTTC
many	TRBV3-1	TRBJ2-1	-	CASSQEQYTYNEQFF	TGTGCCAGCAGCCAAGAACAGTACACTTACAATGAGCAGTTCTTC
few	TRBV20-1	TRBJ2-2	-	CSAPSYTDTGELFF	TGCAGTGCCCCGAGCTATACGGACACCGGGGAGCTGTTTTTT
few	TRBV20-1	TRBJ1-2	-	CSAPIGANYGYTF	TGCAGTGCTCCGATCGGTGCTAACTATGGCTACACCTTC
many	TRBV7-2	TRBJ1-5	-	CASSLVAGGGNQPQHF	TGTGCCAGCAGCTTAGTGGCTGGGGGCGGCAATCAGCCCCAGCATTTT
many	TRBV7-3	TRBJ2-1	-	CASSNPGQYYNEQFF	TGTGCCAGCAGCAATCCTGGACAGTACTACAATGAGCAGTTCTTC
-	TRBV11-2	TRBJ2-3	-	CASTLALRGTDTQYF	TGTGCCAGCACCTTAGCCCTGAGAGGGACAGATACGCAGTATTTT
many	TRBV5-1	TRBJ1-2	-	CASSSGHTYGYTF	TGCGCCAGCAGCTCAGGACATACCTATGGCTACACCTTC
-	TRBV20-1	TRBJ2-7	-	CSATENYEQYF	TGCAGTGCTACCGAGAACTACGAGCAGTACTTC
-	TRBV9	TRBJ2-7	TRBD2	CASSAEIAGHYEQYF	TGTGCCAGCAGCGCCGAAATAGCGGGACACTACGAGCAGTACTTC
many	TRBV7-8	TRBJ1-2	-	CASSLASGSNYGYTF	TGTGCCAGCAGCTTAGCCTCTGGAAGTAACTATGGCTACACCTTC
few	TRBV5-4	TRBJ1-6	-	CASSGTPGSYNSPLHF	TGTGCCAGCAGCGGCACACCGGGCTCCTATAATTCACCCCTCCACTTT
-	TRBV7-4	TRBJ1-1	-	CASSLLRPPMNTEAFF	TGTGCCAGCAGCTTACTTCGGCCGCCTATGAACACTGAAGCTTTCTTT
many	TRBV25-1	TRBJ1-4	TRBD1	CASNRGGRSEKLFF	TGTGCCAGCAACCGAGGGGGCCGGAGTGAAAAACTGTTTTTT
many	TRBV7-6	TRBJ2-2	TRBD2	CASSLAVSGKEGGELFF	TGTGCCAGCAGCTTAGCGGTTAGCGGGAAAGAAGGCGGGGAGCTGTTTTTT
-	TRBV5-1	TRBJ1-1	-	CASSLTQGTEAFF	TGCGCCAGCAGCTTGACCCAGGGCACTGAAGCTTTCTTT
many	TRBV7-8	TRBJ2-1	TRBD1	CASSFLKGQGSVRTYNEQFF	TGTGCCAGCAGCTTCTTGAAGGGACAGGGGTCGGTGAGAACCTACAATGAGCAGTTCTTC